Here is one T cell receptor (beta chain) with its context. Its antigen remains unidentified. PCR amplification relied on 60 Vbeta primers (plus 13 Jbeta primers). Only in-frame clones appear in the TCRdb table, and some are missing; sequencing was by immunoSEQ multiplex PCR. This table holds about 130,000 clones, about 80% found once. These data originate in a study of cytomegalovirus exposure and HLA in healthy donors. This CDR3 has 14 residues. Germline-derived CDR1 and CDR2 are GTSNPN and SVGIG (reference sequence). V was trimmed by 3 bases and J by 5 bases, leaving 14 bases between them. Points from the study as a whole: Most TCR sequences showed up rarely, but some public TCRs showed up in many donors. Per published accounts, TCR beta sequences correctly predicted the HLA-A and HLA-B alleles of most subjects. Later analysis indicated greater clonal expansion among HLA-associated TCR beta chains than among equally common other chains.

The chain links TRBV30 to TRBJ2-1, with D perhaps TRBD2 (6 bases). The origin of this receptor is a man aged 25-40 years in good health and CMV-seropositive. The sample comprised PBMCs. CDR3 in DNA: TGTGCCTGGAGGGGGGTCGGGAGCCACAATGAGCAGTTCTTC. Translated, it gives CAWRGVGSHNEQFF.